This entry concerns a single T cell receptor beta chain. The data were taken from a study of CD8 T cells in ankylosing spondylitis. Trimming stripped 4 bases from V and 4 bases from J, with 12 bases between. The germline gives CDR1 SGDLS, CDR2 YYNGEE. The CDR3 loop spans 14 amino acids. Libraries for TCR beta were made by quantitative 5'-RACE with molecular barcodes. TCRdb re-called the 5' RACE reads with MiXCR, one entry per CDR3 protein. The table shows under 250,000 distinct CDR3 sequences, with 10% occurring only once. This chain links TRBV9 with TRBJ2-1, with a tentative D call TRBD2 (6 bases). Source material: blood, either unsorted or a sorted T cell fraction (not recorded which). The TCR was taken from a male donor with ankylosing spondylitis or in good health (not recorded which). In DNA, the CDR3 is TGTGCCAGCAGCCTAGGACTACGATACAATGAGCAGTTCTTC. This translates into CASSLGLRYNEQFF.